This T cell receptor (beta chain) was sequenced during a study of T cell responses to AZD1222 COVID-19 vaccine. The overall study: Second-dose schedules of about 4 or about 12 weeks were combined. Findings of the study overall: With dominance at 160-218 and 743-854, vaccine-associated CD4 TCRs spanned spike. Spike-specific TCR breadth and depth rose after two AZD1222 doses.

Remarks on this clone: Its antigen is currently unknown.

This CDR3 has 16 residues. Germline trimming cut 5 bases from V and 3 bases from J; bases unmatched to any gene: 9. In germline, CDR1 is LNHDA, CDR2 SQIVND (reference sequence). TCRdb's copy holds only in-frame clones and misses some; the assay was immunoSEQ multiplex PCR. The repertoire includes some 150,000 clones, about 93% of them detected once, and approximately 9% sits in the top ten. The clonotype was recovered from an adult in good health. V and J are TRBV19 and TRBJ1-5; 8 nucleotides align to TRBD1. The sequences come from peripheral blood, collected on day 0 of AZD1222 vaccination. The CDR3 here is CASSWQGANSNQPQHF. For the CDR3, the DNA is TGTGCCAGTAGTTGGCAGGGGGCTAATTCCAATCAGCCCCAGCATTTT.